The 4 T cell receptor beta chains in this list originate from one sample, sequenced in a study of T cells in Graves' hyperthyroidism and ophthalmopathy. Template material for amplifying TCR beta CDR3 regions consisted of RNA transcripts. HTBI primers were used for first-round RT-PCR of the TCR CDR3. TCRdb re-called the multiplex PCR reads through MiXCR, storing one row per CDR3 protein. The sample lists some 550,000 distinct CDR3 sequences; around 15% were seen once. Sequencing input: blood. Receptor source: a woman aged 40 to 50 with Graves' ophthalmopathy.

This clonotype was observed a single time. A much more abundant neighbour one base away suggests this may be a read error. The CDR3 DNA sequence: TGCAGTGCTACCGGGACAGGGTCCGTCGGGGAGCTGTTTTTT. Its protein is CSATGTGSVGELFF. The V and J genes are TRBV20-1 and TRBJ2-2, with 9 bases lining up with TRBD1. Germline V gives CDR1 DFQATT, CDR2 SNEGSKA (reference sequence). The CDR3 runs to 14 residues. V lost 4 bases and J lost 7; bases outside the gene matches: 7.

This clonotype has a count of ten or more. This CDR3 reads CASSLIRNQPQHF. CDR3 coding DNA: TGTGCCAGCAGTTTAATCAGAAATCAGCCCCAGCATTTT. The rearrangement uses TRBV12-3 or TRBV12-4 and TRBJ1-5; D call uncertain. V was trimmed by 2 bases and J by 4 bases, leaving 6 bases between them. The CDR3 extends over 13 amino acids.

The sample holds many counts of this clonotype. CDR3 bases: TGTGCCAGCAGCAGACAGTCTAAGAACACTGAAGCTTTCTTT. This translates into CASSRQSKNTEAFF. This sequence joins TRBV12-3 or TRBV12-4 and TRBJ1-1; D perhaps matches TRBD1 (5 bases). The V end was cut by 6 bases, the J end by 1 base, with 12 bases between. This CDR3 has 14 amino acids.

The chain uses TRBV12-3 or TRBV12-4 and TRBJ1-2; no definite D call. V lost 5 bases and J 8 bases, leaving 12 bases between the germline ends. The CDR3 loop spans 12 amino acids. The CDR3 loop is CASSGGLSGYTF. CDR3 in DNA: TGTGCCAGCAGTGGAGGTCTTAGCGGCTACACCTTC.